This paragraph covers one TCR beta chain sequence. This CDR3 is built from 13 residues. Germline V lookup: CDR1 LGHNA, CDR2 YSLEER. Trimming took 6 bases from V and 5 from J, leaving 13 bases between them. The time point was: time of PML onset. JC virus DNA in cerebrospinal fluid confirmed the PML diagnosis. Every listed patient previously received interferon beta; all PML patients were women. The T3 samples were drawn when PML began. The data were obtained in a study of multiple sclerosis patients with progressive multifocal leukoencephalopathy. Only in-frame clones appear in the TCRdb table, and some are missing; sequencing was by immunoSEQ multiplex PCR. The sample yields fewer than 35,000 clones, more than 85% seen once.

The sample in question was PBMCs, obtained from a patient treated with natalizumab. This TCR was recovered from a human donor with progressive multifocal leukoencephalopathy. The V gene is TRBV4-3, the J gene TRBJ1-2, with no clear D. In DNA form, the CDR3 reads TGCGCCAGCAGTCAAAGGACGGATTATGGCTACACCTTC. This sequence encodes CASSQRTDYGYTF.